Below, one TCR beta chain is given with its context. The antigen is undetermined. These data originate in a study of siplizumab effects on memory and regulatory T cells. Findings of the study overall: The authors mapped only a minor fraction of alloreactive clones to unstimulated subsets.

In germline, CDR1 is ENHRY, CDR2 SYGVKD. This CDR3 is built from 15 residues. V trimming: 4 bases; J trimming: 6 bases; junction bases outside the gene matches: 9. Profiling relied on immunoSEQ multiplex PCR, and the TCRdb table lists in-frame clones only, not all of them. The profile shows under 100,000 clones, approximately 88% of them singletons. The sequencing input was Tregs sorted from blood. This chain uses TRBV10-3 with TRBJ2-1, with 7 bases aligning to TRBD1. The receptor was isolated from a human donor in good health. The DNA for the CDR3 is TGTGCCATCAGTGTTAAACAGGGGCTTCCCAATGAGCAGTTCTTC. Residues: CAISVKQGLPNEQFF.